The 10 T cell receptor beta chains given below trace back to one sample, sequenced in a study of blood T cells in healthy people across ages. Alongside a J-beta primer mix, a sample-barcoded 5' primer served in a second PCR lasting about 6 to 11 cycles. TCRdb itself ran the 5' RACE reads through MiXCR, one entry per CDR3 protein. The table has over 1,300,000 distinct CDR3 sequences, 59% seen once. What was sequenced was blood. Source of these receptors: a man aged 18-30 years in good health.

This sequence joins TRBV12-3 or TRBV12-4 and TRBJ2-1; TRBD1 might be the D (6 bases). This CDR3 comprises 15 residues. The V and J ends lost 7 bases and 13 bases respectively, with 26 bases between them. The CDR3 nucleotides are TGTGCCAGCAAGGGGCCAGGGGAGATACAAGAGACCCAGTTCTTC. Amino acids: CASKGPGEIQETQFF.

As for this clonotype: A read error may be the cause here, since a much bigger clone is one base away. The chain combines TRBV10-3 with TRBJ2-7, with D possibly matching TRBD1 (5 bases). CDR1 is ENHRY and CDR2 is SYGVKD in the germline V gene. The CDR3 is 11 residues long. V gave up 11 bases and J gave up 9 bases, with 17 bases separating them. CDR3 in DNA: TGTGCCCATCGGGTAGATGGGGCGCAGTACTTC. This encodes CAHRVDGAQYF.

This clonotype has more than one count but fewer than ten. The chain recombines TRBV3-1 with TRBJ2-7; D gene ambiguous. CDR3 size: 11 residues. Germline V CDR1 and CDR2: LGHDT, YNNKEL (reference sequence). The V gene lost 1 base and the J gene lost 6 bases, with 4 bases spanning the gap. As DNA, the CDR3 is TGTGCCAGCAGCCAAGCCAGCGAGCAGTACTTC. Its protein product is CASSQASEQYF.

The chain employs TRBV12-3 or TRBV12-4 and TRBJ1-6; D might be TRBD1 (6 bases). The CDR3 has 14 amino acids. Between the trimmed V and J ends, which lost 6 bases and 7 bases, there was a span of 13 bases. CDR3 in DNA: TGTGCCAGCAGCATGACAGGACCCAATTCACCCCTCCACTTT. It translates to CASSMTGPNSPLHF.

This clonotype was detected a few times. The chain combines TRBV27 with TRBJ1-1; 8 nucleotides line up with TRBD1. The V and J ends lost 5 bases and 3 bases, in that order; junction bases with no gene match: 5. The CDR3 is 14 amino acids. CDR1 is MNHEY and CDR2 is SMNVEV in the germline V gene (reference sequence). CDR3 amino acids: CASSPRTGYTEAFF. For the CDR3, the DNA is TGTGCCAGCAGTCCGCGGACAGGGTACACTGAAGCTTTCTTT.

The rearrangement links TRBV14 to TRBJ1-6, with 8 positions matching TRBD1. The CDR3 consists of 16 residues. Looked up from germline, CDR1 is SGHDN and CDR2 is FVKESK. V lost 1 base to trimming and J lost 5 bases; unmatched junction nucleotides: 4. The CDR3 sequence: CASSQGQGTDNSPLHF. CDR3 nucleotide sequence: TGTGCCAGCAGCCAAGGACAGGGGACAGATAATTCACCCCTCCACTTT.

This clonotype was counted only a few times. As DNA, the CDR3 is TGTGCCAGCAGTTCTTATTTCGGTGGCTACACCTTC. It specifies CASSSYFGGYTF. The chain carries TRBV27 and TRBJ1-2; D gene ambiguous. The V end was cut by 4 bases, the J end by 7 bases, with 10 bases between. The CDR3 covers 12 residues. Germline-derived CDR1 and CDR2 are MNHEY and SMNVEV (reference sequence).

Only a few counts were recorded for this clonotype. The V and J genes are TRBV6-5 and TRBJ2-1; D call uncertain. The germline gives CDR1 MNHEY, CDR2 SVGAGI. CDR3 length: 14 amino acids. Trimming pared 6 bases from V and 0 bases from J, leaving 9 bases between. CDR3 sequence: CASRVPGSYNEQFF. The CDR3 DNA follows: TGTGCCAGCAGAGTACCTGGCTCCTACAATGAGCAGTTCTTC.

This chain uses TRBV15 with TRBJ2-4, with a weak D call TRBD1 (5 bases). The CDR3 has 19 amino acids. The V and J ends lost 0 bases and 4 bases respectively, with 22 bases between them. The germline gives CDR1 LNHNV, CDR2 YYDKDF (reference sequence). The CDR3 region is CATSRDRSFWAGPKNIQYF. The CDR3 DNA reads TGTGCCACCAGCAGAGATCGATCATTTTGGGCAGGGCCAAAAAACATTCAGTACTTC.

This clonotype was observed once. CDR3 nucleotide sequence: TGCAGTGCTCACCTTTTTGGGCTCAGCGAGCAGTACTTC. Translating it yields CSAHLFGLSEQYF. The chain uses TRBV20-1 and TRBJ2-5; no firm D call. Matching the DNA end better, TRBJ2-7 makes the J call doubtful. Germline CDR1 and CDR2: DFQATT and SNEGSKA (reference sequence). The CDR3 has 13 residues.